This T cell receptor beta chain stems from a study of response to subunit inactivated influenza vaccine. MiXCR, applied by TCRdb to the RT-PCR reads, yields one record per CDR3 protein. The sample records about half a million distinct CDR3 sequences, about 25% being singletons. This sample comprised CD4+ T cells sorted from PBMCs, obtained about 5 days after vaccination. The origin of this receptor is a man aged 50-59 years who received an inactivated influenza vaccine.

CDR3 in amino acids: CASSPRDRGITDTQYF. The CDR3 bases are TGTGCCAGCTCACCACGGGACAGGGGGATCACAGATACGCAGTATTTT. The chain is built from TRBV18 and TRBJ2-3, with 11 nucleotides matching TRBD1. Germline V gives CDR1 KGHSH, CDR2 LQKENI. The CDR3 is made up of 16 amino acids. The junction had 2 bases not matched to a gene; V was cut back by 1 base and J by 2 bases.